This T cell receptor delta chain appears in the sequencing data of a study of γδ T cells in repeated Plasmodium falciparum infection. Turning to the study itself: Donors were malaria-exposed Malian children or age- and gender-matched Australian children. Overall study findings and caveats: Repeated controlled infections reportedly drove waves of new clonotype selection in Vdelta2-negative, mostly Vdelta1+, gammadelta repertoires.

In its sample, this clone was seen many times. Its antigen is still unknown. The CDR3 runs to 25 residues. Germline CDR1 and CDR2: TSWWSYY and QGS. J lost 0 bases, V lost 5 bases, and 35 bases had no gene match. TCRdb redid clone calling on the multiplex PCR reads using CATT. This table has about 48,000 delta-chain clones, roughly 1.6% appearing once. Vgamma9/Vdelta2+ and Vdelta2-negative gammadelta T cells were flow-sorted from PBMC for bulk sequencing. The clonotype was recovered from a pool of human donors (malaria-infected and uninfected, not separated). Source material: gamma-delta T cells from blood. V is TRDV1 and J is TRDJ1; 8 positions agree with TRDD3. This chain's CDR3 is CALGYWESAGGEKDAAHPYTDKLIF. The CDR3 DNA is TGTGCTCTTGGGTATTGGGAATCCGCTGGGGGAGAGAAGGATGCCGCCCACCCCTACACCGATAAACTCATCTTT.